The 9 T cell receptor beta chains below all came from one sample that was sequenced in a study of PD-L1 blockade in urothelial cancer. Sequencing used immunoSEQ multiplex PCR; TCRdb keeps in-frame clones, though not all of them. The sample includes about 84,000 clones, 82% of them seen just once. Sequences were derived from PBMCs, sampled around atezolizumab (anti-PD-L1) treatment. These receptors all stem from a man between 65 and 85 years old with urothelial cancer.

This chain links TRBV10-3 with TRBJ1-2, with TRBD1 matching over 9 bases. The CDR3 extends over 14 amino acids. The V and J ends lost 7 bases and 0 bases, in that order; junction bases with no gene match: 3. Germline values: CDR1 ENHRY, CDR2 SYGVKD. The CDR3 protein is CAITGTGTNYGYTF. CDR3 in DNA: TGTGCCATCACTGGGACAGGGACTAACTATGGCTACACCTTC.

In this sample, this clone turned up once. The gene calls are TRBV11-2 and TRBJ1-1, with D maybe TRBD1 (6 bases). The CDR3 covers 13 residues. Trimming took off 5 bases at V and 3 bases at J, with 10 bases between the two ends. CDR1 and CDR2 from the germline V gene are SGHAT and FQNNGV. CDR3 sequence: CASSVQGDTEAFF. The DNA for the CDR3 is TGTGCCAGCAGCGTACAGGGTGACACTGAAGCTTTCTTT.

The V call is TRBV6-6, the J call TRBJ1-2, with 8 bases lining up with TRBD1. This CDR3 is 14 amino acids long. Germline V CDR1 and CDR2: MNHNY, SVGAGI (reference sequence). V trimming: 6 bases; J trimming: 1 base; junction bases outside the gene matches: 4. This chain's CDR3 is CASRRQGFNYGYTF. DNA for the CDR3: TGTGCCAGCAGAAGACAGGGGTTTAACTATGGCTACACCTTC.

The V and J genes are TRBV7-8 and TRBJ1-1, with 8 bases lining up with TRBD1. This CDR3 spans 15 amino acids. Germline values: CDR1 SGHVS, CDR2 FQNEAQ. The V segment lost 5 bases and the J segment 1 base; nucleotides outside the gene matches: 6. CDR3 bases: TGTGCCAGCAGCGTAGACAGGGGTCAGAACACTGAAGCTTTCTTT. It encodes CASSVDRGQNTEAFF.

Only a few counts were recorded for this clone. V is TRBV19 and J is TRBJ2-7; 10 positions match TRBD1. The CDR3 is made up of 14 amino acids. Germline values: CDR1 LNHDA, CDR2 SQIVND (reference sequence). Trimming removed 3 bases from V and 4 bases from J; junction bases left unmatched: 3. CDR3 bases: TGTGCCAGTAGTATCGGGACAGGGGTTTACGAGCAGTACTTC. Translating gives CASSIGTGVYEQYF. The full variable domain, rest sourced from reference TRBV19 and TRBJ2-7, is DGGITQSPKYLFRKEGQNVTLSCEQNLNHDAMYWYRQDPGQGLRLIYYSQIVNDFQKGDIAEGYSVSREKKESFPLTVTSAQKNPTAFYLCASSIGTGVYEQYFGPGTRLTVT.

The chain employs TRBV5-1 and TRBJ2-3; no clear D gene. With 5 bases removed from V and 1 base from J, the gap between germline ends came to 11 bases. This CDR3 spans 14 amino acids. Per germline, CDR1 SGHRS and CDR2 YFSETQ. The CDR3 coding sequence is TGCGCCAGCAGTTCTGCCAGCGGCACAGATACGCAGTATTTT. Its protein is CASSSASGTDTQYF. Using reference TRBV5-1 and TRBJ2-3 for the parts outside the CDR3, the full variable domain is KAGVTQTPRYLIKTRGQQVTLSCSPISGHRSVSWYQQTPGQGLQFLFEYFSETQRNKGNFPGRFSGRQFSNSRSEMNVSTLELGDSALYLCASSSASGTDTQYFGPGTRLTVL.

Here the CDR3 DNA reads TGCGCCAGCAGCCGAATGACAGGTCAGCCCCAGCATTTT. Translating gives CASSRMTGQPQHF. This chain uses TRBV5-1 with TRBJ1-5, with D perhaps matching TRBD1 (6 bases). This CDR3 has 13 residues. Germline CDR1 is SGHRS and CDR2 is YFSETQ. V lost 4 bases, J lost 6 bases, and 11 bases lay in between.

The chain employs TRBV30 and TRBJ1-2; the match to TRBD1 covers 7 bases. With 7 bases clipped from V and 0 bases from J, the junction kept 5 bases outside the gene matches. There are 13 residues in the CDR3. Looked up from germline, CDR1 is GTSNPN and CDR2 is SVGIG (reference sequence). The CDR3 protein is CASTGRSNYGYTF. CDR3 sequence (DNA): TGTGCCTCGACAGGGCGTTCTAACTATGGCTACACCTTC.

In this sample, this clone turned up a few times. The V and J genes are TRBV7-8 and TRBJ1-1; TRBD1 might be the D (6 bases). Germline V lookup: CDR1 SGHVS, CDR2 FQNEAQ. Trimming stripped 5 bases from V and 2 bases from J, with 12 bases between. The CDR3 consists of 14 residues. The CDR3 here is CASSQRTVNTEAFF. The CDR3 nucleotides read TGTGCCAGCAGCCAAAGGACAGTCAACACTGAAGCTTTCTTT.